A single T cell receptor beta chain is shown here with its context. Its specificity is not known. This specimen belongs to a study of a mutant IDH1 vaccine in newly diagnosed glioma. Study-wide background: Vaccinations were initiated 4-6 weeks following radiotherapy alone, or were given together with temozolomide cycles. Earlier therapy was either radiotherapy, temozolomide, or both, and most got both.

Time point of the sample: week 23, last vaccination. Doses comprised 300 ug of mutant IDH1 20-mer peptide each, plus topical imiquimod. New IDH1-mutant, ATRX-lost WHO grade 3 or 4 astrocytomas occurred in donors. V was clipped by 2 bases and J by 4 bases, with 6 bases between them. The CDR3 extends over 13 amino acids. Germline loops: CDR1 SGHTA, CDR2 FQGNSA. Only in-frame clones appear in the TCRdb table, and some are missing; sequencing was by immunoSEQ multiplex PCR. The sample has about 56,000 clones; around 87% are singletons. The sequences come from PBMCs, collected from a glioma patient whose treatment included an IDH1 peptide vaccine. V usage is TRBV7-2 and J usage is TRBJ1-3; D ambiguous. This TCR was sampled from a man in his forties with glioma. The DNA of the CDR3 is TGTGCCAGCAGCTTATTGCTCGGAAACACCATATATTTT. Encoded protein: CASSLLLGNTIYF.